This T cell receptor beta chain comes out of a study of blood T cell repertoires in COVID-19. This CDR3 contains 14 residues. J was trimmed by 7 bases and V by 1 base; bases with no gene match: 4. Germline V gene lookup returns CDR1 KGHSH and CDR2 LQKENI. Generated by immunoSEQ multiplex PCR, the TCRdb table keeps only in-frame clones and is missing some. There are some 200,000 clones in the sample; under 90% occur only once, and roughly a tenth lies in the top ten. J is TRBJ1-1 and V is TRBV18; 9 bases are shared with TRBD1. This clonotype was sampled from a woman older than 75 with COVID-19, enrolled during active disease. Sequenced: peripheral blood. This chain's CDR3 is CASSPRTGVIEAFF. In nucleotides, the CDR3 is TGTGCCAGCTCACCACGGACAGGGGTGATTGAAGCTTTCTTT.